This record concerns one T cell receptor (beta chain) sequence. This sample stems from a study of blood T cell repertoires in COVID-19. V dropped 2 bases and J dropped 3; count of bases not matched to a gene: 1. This CDR3 spans 15 amino acids. The germline CDR1 and CDR2 sequences are SGHRS and YFSETQ. TCRdb's copy holds only in-frame clones and misses some; the assay was immunoSEQ multiplex PCR. This sample has about 250,000 clones, with around 88% found just once. The chain uses TRBV5-1 and TRBJ2-2; 10 bases are a match to TRBD2. The TCR comes from an elderly man with acute or convalescent COVID-19. Sequenced input: peripheral blood. As DNA, the CDR3 is TGCGCCAGCAGCTTAGGGACTAGCGACACCGGGGAGCTGTTTTTT. Its protein product is CASSLGTSDTGELFF.